The 10 T cell receptor beta chains given below trace back to one sample, sequenced in a study of blood T cell repertoires in COVID-19. Clones were read by immunoSEQ multiplex PCR, and TCRdb kept only the in-frame ones, dropping some. The sample carries around 130,000 clones, around 79% recorded once. The specimen was peripheral blood. Receptor source: a man at least 80 years old with acute or convalescent COVID-19.

The chain carries TRBV4-2 and TRBJ2-3; 9 positions agree with TRBD2. V lost 1 base and J lost 2; bases outside the gene matches: 4. This CDR3 has 16 amino acids. Germline CDR1 reads LGHNA; CDR2 reads YNFKEQ. The CDR3 coding sequence is TGTGCCAGCAGCCAAGTCGAGCGGGGGGCCACAGATACGCAGTATTTT. It codes for CASSQVERGATDTQYF.

The CDR3 is CASSLRGTYNEQFF. Written as DNA, the CDR3 is TGTGCCAGCAGCTTACGGGGGACTTACAATGAGCAGTTCTTC. The V call is TRBV11-2, the J call TRBJ2-1; TRBD2 is a possible D gene (6 bases). Trimming pared 2 bases from V and 4 bases from J, leaving 9 bases between. The CDR3 covers 14 residues. CDR1 SGHAT and CDR2 FQNNGV come from the germline V gene. The variable domain in full, completed from reference TRBV11-2 and TRBJ2-1, reads EAGVAQSPRYKIIEKRQSVAFWCNPISGHATLYWYQQILGQGPKLLIQFQNNGVVDDSQLPKDRFSAERLKGVDSTLKIQPAKLEDSAVYLCASSLRGTYNEQFFGPGTRLTVL.

This chain uses TRBV9 with TRBJ1-5; D uncertain. Trimming stripped 0 bases from V and 2 bases from J, with 6 bases between. The CDR3 runs 14 residues. Per germline, CDR1 SGDLS and CDR2 YYNGEE. CDR3 in amino acids: CASSVGVGNQPQHF. The CDR3 DNA is TGTGCCAGCAGCGTAGGCGTTGGCAATCAGCCCCAGCATTTT.

This rearrangement joins TRBV29-1 to TRBJ1-2; D remains unclear. Germline CDR1 SQVTM, CDR2 ANQGSEA. The CDR3 consists of 15 residues. V shed 4 bases and J shed 1 base, with 16 bases lying between them. In DNA form, the CDR3 reads TGCAGCGTTGCGGAGGGTCGAGGGAGTAACTATGGCTACACCTTC. It translates to CSVAEGRGSNYGYTF.

V gene TRBV27 combines with J gene TRBJ2-6, with D possibly matching TRBD1 (6 bases). Germline V gene sequence: CDR1 MNHEY, CDR2 SMNVEV (reference sequence). CDR3 length: 17 residues. Between the trimmed V and J ends, which lost 6 bases and 0 bases, there was a span of 15 bases. CDR3 nucleotides: TGTGCCAGCAGATACGACAGGTTAAGCTCTGGGGCCAACGTCCTGACTTTC. It specifies CASRYDRLSSGANVLTF.

The rearrangement joins TRBV3-1 (or the pseudogene TRBV3-2) to TRBJ1-2; D is uncertain. Trimming removed 4 bases from V and 0 bases from J, with 9 bases in between. The germline gives CDR1 LGHDT, CDR2 YNNKEL (reference sequence). The length of the CDR3 is 14 residues. CDR3 amino acids: CASSRDGTNYGYTF. The CDR3 DNA is TGTGCCAGCAGCCGAGACGGGACTAACTATGGCTACACCTTC.

J is TRBJ2-1 and V is TRBV7-3; D may be TRBD2 (6 bases). This CDR3 comprises 15 residues. Germline values: CDR1 SGHTA, CDR2 FQGTGA. Trimming left V 4 bases short and J 0 bases short, with 10 bases between. In nucleotides, the CDR3 is TGTGCCAGCAGCTCCGACGGGGGCTCCTACAATGAGCAGTTCTTC. Its protein product is CASSSDGGSYNEQFF.

V gene TRBV2 combines with J gene TRBJ2-3; TRBD2 might be the D (6 bases). V lost 5 bases to trimming and J lost 9 bases, with 18 bases between them. From germline, CDR1 is SNHLY and CDR2 FYNNEI. This CDR3 has 14 residues. The CDR3 region is CASSTLAAGATQYF. The CDR3 DNA follows: TGTGCCAGCAGTACATTAGCGGCCGGGGCGACGCAGTATTTT.

This clone is a singleton in its sample. The chain links TRBV20-1 to TRBJ2-7; 7 bases align to TRBD1. J was trimmed by 1 base and V by 3 bases; bases with no gene match: 9. Germline V gene data show CDR1 as DFQATT and CDR2 as SNEGSKA (reference sequence). The CDR3 covers 15 residues. The CDR3 protein is CSASALKGQSYEQYF. In nucleotides, the CDR3 is TGCAGTGCTAGTGCTCTTAAGGGACAGTCCTACGAGCAGTACTTC.

This sequence joins TRBV4-1 and TRBJ1-4, with a tentative D call TRBD1 (6 bases). Germline values: CDR1 MGHRA, CDR2 YSYEKL. V was shortened by 6 bases and J by 6 bases, with 20 bases between the two germline ends. The CDR3 spans 16 residues. CDR3 sequence reads: CASRARGRGEDEKLFF. CDR3 DNA: TGCGCCAGCAGGGCCCGGGGCAGGGGCGAGGATGAAAAACTGTTTTTT.